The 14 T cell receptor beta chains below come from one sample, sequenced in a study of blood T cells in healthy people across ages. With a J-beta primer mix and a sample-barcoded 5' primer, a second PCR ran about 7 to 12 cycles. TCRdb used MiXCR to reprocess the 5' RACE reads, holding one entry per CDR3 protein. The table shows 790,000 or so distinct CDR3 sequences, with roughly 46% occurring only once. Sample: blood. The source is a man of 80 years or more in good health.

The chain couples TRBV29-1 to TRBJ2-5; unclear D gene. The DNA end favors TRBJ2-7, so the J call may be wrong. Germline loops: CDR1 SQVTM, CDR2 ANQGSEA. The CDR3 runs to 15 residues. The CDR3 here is CSVEDTGTYPVEQYF. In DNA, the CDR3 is TGCAGCGTTGAAGATACGGGCACATACCCAGTCGAGCAGTACTTC.

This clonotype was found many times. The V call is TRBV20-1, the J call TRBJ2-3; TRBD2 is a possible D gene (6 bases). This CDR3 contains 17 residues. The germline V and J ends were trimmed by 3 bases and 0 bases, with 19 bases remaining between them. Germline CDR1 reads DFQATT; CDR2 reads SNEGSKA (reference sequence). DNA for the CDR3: TGCAGTGCTAGTCTCGGGAGAGGGGCCACCAGCACAGATACGCAGTATTTT. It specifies CSASLGRGATSTDTQYF.

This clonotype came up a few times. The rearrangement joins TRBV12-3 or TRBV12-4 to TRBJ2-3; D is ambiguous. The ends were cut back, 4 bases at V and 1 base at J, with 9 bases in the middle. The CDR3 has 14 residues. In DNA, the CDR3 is TGTGCCAGCAGTTCCATGACCCGCACAGATACGCAGTATTTT. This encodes CASSSMTRTDTQYF.

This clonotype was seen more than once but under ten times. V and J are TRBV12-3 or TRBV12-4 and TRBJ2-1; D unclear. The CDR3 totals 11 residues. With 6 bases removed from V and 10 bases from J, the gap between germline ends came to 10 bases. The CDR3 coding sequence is TGTGCCAGCAGCGACCAGTTCGAGCAGTTCTTC. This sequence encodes CASSDQFEQFF.

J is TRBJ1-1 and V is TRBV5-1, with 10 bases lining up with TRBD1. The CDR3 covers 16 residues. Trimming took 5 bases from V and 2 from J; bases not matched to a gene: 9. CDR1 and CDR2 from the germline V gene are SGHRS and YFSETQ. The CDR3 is CASSSGTGAVNTEAFF. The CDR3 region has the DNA TGCGCCAGCAGTTCCGGGACAGGGGCCGTTAACACTGAAGCTTTCTTT. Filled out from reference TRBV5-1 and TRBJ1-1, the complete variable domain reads KAGVTQTPRYLIKTRGQQVTLSCSPISGHRSVSWYQQTPGQGLQFLFEYFSETQRNKGNFPGRFSGRQFSNSRSEMNVSTLELGDSALYLCASSSGTGAVNTEAFFGQGTRLTVV.

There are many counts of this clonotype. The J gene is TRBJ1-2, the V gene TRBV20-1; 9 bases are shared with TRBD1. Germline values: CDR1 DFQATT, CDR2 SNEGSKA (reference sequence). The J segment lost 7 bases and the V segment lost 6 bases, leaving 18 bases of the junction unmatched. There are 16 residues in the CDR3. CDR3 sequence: CSAITPGQGSRPGYTF. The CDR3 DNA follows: TGCAGTGCCATAACACCGGGACAGGGTAGTCGCCCTGGCTACACCTTC.

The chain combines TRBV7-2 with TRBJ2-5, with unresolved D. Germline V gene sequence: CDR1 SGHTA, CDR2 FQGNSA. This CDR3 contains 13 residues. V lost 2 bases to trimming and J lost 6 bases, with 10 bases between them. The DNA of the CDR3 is TGTGCCAGCAGCTTAAATGAGAGGCAGACCCAGTACTTC. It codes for CASSLNERQTQYF.

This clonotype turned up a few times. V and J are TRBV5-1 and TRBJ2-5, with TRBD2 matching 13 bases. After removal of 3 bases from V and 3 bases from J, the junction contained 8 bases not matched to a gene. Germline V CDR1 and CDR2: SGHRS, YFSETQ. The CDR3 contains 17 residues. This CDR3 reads CASSSGLAGAPEETQYF. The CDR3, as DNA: TGCGCCAGCAGCTCCGGACTAGCGGGAGCCCCGGAAGAGACCCAGTACTTC.

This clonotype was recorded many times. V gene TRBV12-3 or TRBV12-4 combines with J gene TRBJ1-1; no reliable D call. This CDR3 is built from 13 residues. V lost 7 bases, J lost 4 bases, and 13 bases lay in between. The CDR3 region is CASNPEAGTEAFF. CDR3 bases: TGTGCCAGCAATCCAGAGGCGGGCACTGAAGCTTTCTTT.

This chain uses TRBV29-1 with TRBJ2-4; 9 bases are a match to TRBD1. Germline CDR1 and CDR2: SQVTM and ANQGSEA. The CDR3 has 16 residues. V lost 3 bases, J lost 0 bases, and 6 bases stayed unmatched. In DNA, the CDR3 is TGCAGCGTTGATCGTTTGACAGGGGGAGCCAAAAACATTCAGTACTTC. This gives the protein CSVDRLTGGAKNIQYF.

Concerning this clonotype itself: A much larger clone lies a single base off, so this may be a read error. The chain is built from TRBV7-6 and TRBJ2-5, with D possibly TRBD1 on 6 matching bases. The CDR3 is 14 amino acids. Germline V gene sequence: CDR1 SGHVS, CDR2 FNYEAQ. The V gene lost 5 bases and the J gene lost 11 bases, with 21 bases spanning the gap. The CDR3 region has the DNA TGTGCCAGCAGCGCCCAACAGGGCCGGGGTGAGCAGTACTTC. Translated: CASSAQQGRGEQYF.

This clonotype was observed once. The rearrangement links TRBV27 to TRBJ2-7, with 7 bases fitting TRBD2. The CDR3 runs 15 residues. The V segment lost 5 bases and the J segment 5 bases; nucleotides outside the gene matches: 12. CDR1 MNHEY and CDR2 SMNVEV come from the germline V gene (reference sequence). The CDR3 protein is CASSPLGGGVDEQYF. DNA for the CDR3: TGTGCCAGCAGTCCCTTGGGGGGAGGGGTCGACGAGCAGTACTTC.

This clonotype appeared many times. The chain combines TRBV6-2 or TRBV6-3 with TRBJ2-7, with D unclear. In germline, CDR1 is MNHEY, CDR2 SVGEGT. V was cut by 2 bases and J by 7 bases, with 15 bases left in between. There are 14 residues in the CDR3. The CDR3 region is CASSYARSPREQYF. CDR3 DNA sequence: TGTGCCAGCAGTTACGCCAGGTCCCCACGGGAGCAGTACTTC.

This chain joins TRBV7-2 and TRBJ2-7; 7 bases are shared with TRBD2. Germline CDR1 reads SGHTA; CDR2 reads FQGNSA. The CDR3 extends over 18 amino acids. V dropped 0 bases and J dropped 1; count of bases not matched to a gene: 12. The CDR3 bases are TGTGCCAGCAGCTTAGCGGTGGGGCGCGGGGGTCATTCCTACGAGCAGTACTTC. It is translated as CASSLAVGRGGHSYEQYF.